These 20 T cell receptor beta chains were all obtained from the same sample, sequenced in a study of T cell clonality in common variable immunodeficiency. Study-level results: Fewer deletions and N-nucleotide insertions were reportedly seen in common variable immunodeficiency TCR beta sequences.

For these TCRs, the target antigens are not known. This table comes from immunoSEQ multiplex PCR, and its TCRdb copy is limited to in-frame clones, with some not included. Altogether 10,000 to 12,000 clones were found in the sample, and no singletons occur. The source material was peripheral blood mononuclear cells. These receptors were taken from a human donor with common variable immunodeficiency.

In this sample, this clone turned up a few times. The DNA ends 3 residues before the CDR3 does, and the rest of the CDR3 is filled in from the germline J gene. The V gene is TRBV18, the J gene TRBJ1-1, with a tentative D call TRBD1 (6 bases). The CDR3 is 14 residues long. Germline-derived CDR1 and CDR2 are KGHSH and LQKENI. This CDR3 reads CASKTGMEGSEAFF. CDR3 DNA, as far as it was read: TGTGCCAGCAAAACAGGGATGGAGGGGAGCGAA.

This clone is medium-sized (0.01 to 0.1%) by share. From the germline J gene comes the end of the CDR3, since the read stops 3 residues before it. This chain joins TRBV29-1 and TRBJ2-1; the match to TRBD1 covers 9 bases. The CDR3 runs 14 residues. V shed 5 bases and J 2 bases; nucleotides not matched to a gene: 4. CDR1 is SQVTM, CDR2 ANQGSEA, per germline. CDR3 DNA, as far as it was read: TGCAGCGTTAACTACAGGGGGCCCTACAATGAG. Translation gives CSVNYRGPYNE. The entire CDR3 sequence reads CSVNYRGPYNEQFF.

This clone is medium-sized (0.01 to 0.1%) within its sample. The DNA ends 3 residues before the CDR3 does, and the rest of the CDR3 is filled in from the germline J gene. The chain recombines TRBV6-2 or TRBV6-3 with TRBJ2-1; 11 bases map to TRBD2. V trimming: 5 bases; J trimming: 7 bases; junction bases outside the gene matches: 1. The CDR3 sequence is 13 residues long. Germline-derived CDR1 and CDR2 are MNHEY and SVGEGT. CDR3 DNA, as far as it was read: TGTGCCAGCAGTGGGACTAGCGGAAATGAG. This sequence encodes CASSGTSGNE. The entire CDR3 reads CASSGTSGNEQFF.

In the case of this clone: The CDR3 end falls 3 residues outside the read, so it is completed with the germline J gene. V and J are TRBV29-1 and TRBJ2-5; D not resolved. This CDR3 comprises 13 residues. Trimming took off 4 bases at V and 4 bases at J, with 13 bases between the two ends. Germline V gives CDR1 SQVTM, CDR2 ANQGSEA. Here the CDR3 reads CSVVESGPETQYF. The covered CDR3 bases are TGCAGCGTTGTAGAGTCAGGCCCAGAGACC.

This clone was seen a few times. The read gets to within 3 residues of the CDR3 end, and the germline J gene fills in the rest. The rearrangement joins TRBV7-9 to TRBJ2-7; no definite D call. Deletions cut 7 bases from V and 5 bases from J, with 6 bases between. Germline lookup yields CDR1 SEHNR and CDR2 FQNEAQ (reference sequence). The CDR3 is 10 amino acids. CDR3 residues: CASNCNEQYF. CDR3 DNA (partial): TGTGCCAGCAATTGTAACGAG.

This clone has just a few counts. The DNA ends 3 residues before the CDR3 does, and the rest of the CDR3 is filled in from the germline J gene. This chain uses TRBV19 with TRBJ2-2, with 8 bases identical to TRBD2. In germline, CDR1 is LNHDA, CDR2 SQIVND (reference sequence). V dropped 9 bases and J dropped 4; count of bases not matched to a gene: 7. CDR3 length: 14 residues. The covered CDR3 bases are TGTGCCAGCCACGGGACTAGGGGCACCGGGGAG. Protein sequence: CASHGTRGTGE. The full CDR3 protein reads CASHGTRGTGELFF.

This clone was counted only a few times. The sequenced fragment ends 3 residues before the CDR3 boundary, so the rest is inferred from the germline J gene. This chain links TRBV19 with TRBJ2-3; the match to TRBD2 covers 12 bases. Germline CDR1 reads LNHDA; CDR2 reads SQIVND (reference sequence). The CDR3 covers 15 residues. V lost 3 bases and J lost 6; bases outside the gene matches: 4. The CDR3 protein is CASSIGLAGGDTQYF. Incomplete CDR3 DNA: TGTGCCAGTAGTATCGGCCTAGCGGGAGGGGATACG.

As regards this clone: The CDR3 end falls 3 residues outside the read, so it is completed with the germline J gene. The V call is TRBV6-2 or TRBV6-3, the J call TRBJ2-5; D perhaps matches TRBD1 (5 bases). V was shortened by 1 base and J by 1 base, with 10 bases between the two germline ends. This CDR3 has 15 residues. Germline V gene data show CDR1 as MNHEY and CDR2 as SVGEGT. The CDR3 spells CASSYFRTPQETQYF. The CDR3 bases that were read are TGTGCCAGCAGTTACTTTCGGACACCCCAAGAGACC.

In its sample, this clone is medium-sized (0.01 to 0.1%). The CDR3 is cut off 3 residues early in the read; its end comes from the germline J gene. This chain links TRBV29-1 with TRBJ2-3; D remains ambiguous. CDR3 length equals 12 residues. Germline CDR1 and CDR2: SQVTM and ANQGSEA. Trimming pared 7 bases from V and 0 bases from J, leaving 8 bases between. CDR3 DNA (partial): TGCAGCGCCTCGACTAGCACAGATACG. The encoded protein is CSASTSTDT. The entire CDR3 sequence reads CSASTSTDTQYF.

As for this clone: The read gets to within 3 residues of the CDR3 end, and the germline J gene fills in the rest. The chain couples TRBV18 to TRBJ2-7; 10 bases agree with TRBD2. Per germline, CDR1 KGHSH and CDR2 LQKENI. The CDR3 is 15 amino acids. V lost 1 base, J lost 4 bases, and 4 bases stayed unmatched. The CDR3 here is CASSPRGSGRYEQYF. The part of the CDR3 DNA that was read is TGTGCCAGCTCACCACGTGGTAGCGGGAGGTACGAG.

This clone came up a few times. The read comes to an end 3 residues before the CDR3 does, leaving the germline J gene to fill in the end. J is TRBJ2-3 and V is TRBV19, with TRBD2 matching over 10 bases. This CDR3 has 15 amino acids. From germline, CDR1 is LNHDA and CDR2 SQIVND (reference sequence). Trimming removed 8 bases from V and 1 base from J; junction bases left unmatched: 6. The CDR3: CASYPGLAGTDTQYF. Incomplete CDR3 DNA: TGTGCCAGTTACCCCGGACTAGCGGGCACAGATACG.

There are a few counts of this clone. The read falls 3 residues short of the CDR3 end, and the missing part is taken from the germline J gene. The chain has TRBV18 and TRBJ2-1; 10 nucleotides align to TRBD2. V gave up 2 bases and J gave up 0 bases; unmatched junction bases: 10. From germline, CDR1 is KGHSH and CDR2 LQKENI. The CDR3 consists of 19 residues. The CDR3 sequence: CASSPFAIAGGYSYNEQFF. The CDR3 DNA, read in part, is TGTGCCAGCTCACCATTCGCTATAGCGGGAGGTTACTCCTACAATGAG.

The CDR3 bases that were read are TGTGCCAGTAGTACCGGGACAGGATGGTCAGATACG. It is translated as CASSTGTGWSDT. The CDR3, in full, reads CASSTGTGWSDTQYF. The chain couples TRBV19 to TRBJ2-3, with 8 positions matching TRBD1. The sequenced fragment ends 3 residues before the CDR3 boundary, so the rest is inferred from the germline J gene. V lost 4 bases and J lost 4; bases outside the gene matches: 7. This CDR3 region has 15 residues. Germline values: CDR1 LNHDA, CDR2 SQIVND (reference sequence). The full variable domain, its missing parts supplied by reference TRBV19 and TRBJ2-3, is DGGITQSPKYLFRKEGQNVTLSCEQNLNHDAMYWYRQDPGQGLRLIYYSQIVNDFQKGDIAEGYSVSREKKESFPLTVTSAQKNPTAFYLCASSTGTGWSDTQYFGPGTRLTVL.

This clone was observed many times. The CDR3 end falls 3 residues outside the read, so it is completed with the germline J gene. The rearrangement joins TRBV18 to TRBJ1-1; no reliable D call. Germline V gene data show CDR1 as KGHSH and CDR2 as LQKENI. Trimming cost V 3 bases and J 1 base, with 3 bases left between them. This CDR3 region has 12 residues. The CDR3 sequence is CASSPGNTEAFF. The CDR3 DNA, read in part, is TGTGCCAGCTCACCCGGGAACACTGAA.

This clone was found many times. The CDR3 is cut off 3 residues early in the read; its end comes from the germline J gene. The chain employs TRBV18 and TRBJ1-6, with D possibly matching TRBD1 (5 bases). Germline-derived CDR1 and CDR2 are KGHSH and LQKENI. Trimming took 3 bases from V and 9 from J, leaving 12 bases between them. The CDR3 spans 14 residues. CDR3 region: CASSPEGLGSPLHF. The part of the CDR3 DNA that was read is TGTGCCAGCTCACCCGAGGGGTTGGGTTCACCC. Complete variable domain (other parts from reference TRBV18 and TRBJ1-6): NAGVMQNPRHLVRRRGQEARLRCSPMKGHSHVYWYRQLPEEGLKFMVYLQKENIIDESGMPKERFSAEFPKEGPSILRIQQVVRGDSAAYFCASSPEGLGSPLHFGNGTRLTVT.

The table lists this clone with a few counts. The sequenced fragment ends 3 residues before the CDR3 boundary, so the rest is inferred from the germline J gene. The chain is built from TRBV2 and TRBJ1-5; D perhaps matches TRBD1 (5 bases). The germline gives CDR1 SNHLY, CDR2 FYNNEI. This CDR3 is 13 amino acids long. V lost 5 bases to trimming and J lost 7 bases, with 12 bases between them. CDR3 region: CASSWGGLQPQHF. CDR3 DNA, as far as it was read: TGTGCCAGCAGTTGGGGGGGTCTCCAGCCC.

This clone was found a few times. The read ends 3 residues before the CDR3 terminus; that terminus is restored from the germline J gene. This sequence joins TRBV7-2 and TRBJ2-1; tentative D call: TRBD2 (6 bases). V was cut by 4 bases and J by 7 bases, with 17 bases left in between. The CDR3 has 15 amino acids. CDR1 is SGHTA and CDR2 is FQGNSA in the germline V gene. CDR3 bases read: TGTGCCAGCAGCTCAAGAACCGGGACTTATAATGAG. It codes for CASSSRTGTYNE. The complete CDR3 sequence is CASSSRTGTYNEQFF.

This clone was observed a handful of times. The sequence runs out 3 residues before the end of the CDR3; the remainder is reconstructed from the germline J gene. V usage is TRBV6-1 and J usage is TRBJ2-7; no definite D call. The CDR3 is made up of 12 amino acids. Trimming removed 1 base from V and 4 bases from J, with 5 bases in between. Germline CDR1 reads MNHNS; CDR2 reads SASEGT. CDR3 bases read: TGTGCCAGCAGTGAAGGGCGGTACGAG. Residues: CASSEGRYE. The CDR3 in its entirety is CASSEGRYEQYF.

This clone has more than one count but fewer than ten. Read sequence stops 3 residues before the CDR3 end, and the germline J gene provides the missing end. The chain uses TRBV30 and TRBJ1-4; the D gene is possibly TRBD1 (6 bases). V was pared by 5 bases and J by 6 bases, with 16 bases between. Per germline, CDR1 GTSNPN and CDR2 SVGIG (reference sequence). CDR3 length: 14 amino acids. CDR3 bases read: TGTGCCTGGGGATGGGGGGGGCCGGATGAAAAA. This sequence encodes CAWGWGGPDEK. The full CDR3 is CAWGWGGPDEKLFF.

As concerns this clone: The read ends 3 residues shy of where the CDR3 ends; the end is completed using the germline J gene. The chain is built from TRBV19 and TRBJ2-5; 12 nucleotides align to TRBD2. J was trimmed by 4 bases and V by 3 bases; bases with no gene match: 3. The CDR3 sequence is 15 residues long. The germline V gene has CDR1 LNHDA and CDR2 SQIVND (reference sequence). The sequenced part of the CDR3 DNA is TGTGCCAGTAGTATCTTGACTAGCGGGAGAGAGACC. This codes for CASSILTSGRET. The entire CDR3 sequence reads CASSILTSGRETQYF.